This T cell receptor beta chain was recorded in a study of brain metastases from non-small cell lung cancer. Broader study findings: Metastases had sparse T cells but largely shared repertoires with primaries. Fewer infiltrating T cells were found in brain metastases than primaries. Compared with their matched primary tumors, roughly two thirds of brain metastases showed expanded T-cell clones.

Germline CDR1 reads SQVTM; CDR2 reads ANQGSEA. V dropped 6 bases and J dropped 1 base, with 18 bases sitting between them. This CDR3 comprises 16 residues. Notes on this clone: No antigen is known for it.

Measured with immunoSEQ multiplex PCR; TCRdb has only the in-frame clones, and not every one. The sample lists 3,500 or so clones, around 81% seen once, with 9% to 10% in the top ten. Material: tissue from a brain metastasis. The receptor's source is a donor aged 40 or older with non-small cell lung cancer. This chain uses TRBV29-1 with TRBJ2-2; D gene uncertain. The DNA of the CDR3 is TGCAGCGTCCTGTACTCCCCCGTTTTGAACACCGGGGAGCTGTTTTTT. Residues: CSVLYSPVLNTGELFF.